Reported below is one T cell receptor (beta chain). The CDR3 has 14 amino acids. The junction had 3 bases not matched to a gene; V was cut back by 4 bases and J by 0 bases. Germline V gene data show CDR1 as LGHDT and CDR2 as YNNKEL (reference sequence). The entry originates in a study of blood T cell repertoires in COVID-19. Turning to the study itself: Samples representing acute and convalescent COVID-19 were sourced from the United States, Italy and Spain. From T cells, B-cell-depleted T cells, or PBMCs came the material, which was cDNA or gDNA.

In the source study's methods: The authors estimated nucleated cell counts from reference gene primer amplification. Profiled with immunoSEQ multiplex PCR; TCRdb holds only in-frame clones, not every one. V and J calls and clone size are given by that table; D and trimming were obtained from the DNA. Of about 240,000 clones listed, roughly 80% are singletons. This TCR was recovered from a woman older than 75 with acute or convalescent COVID-19. The J gene is TRBJ2-7, the V gene TRBV3-1 (or the pseudogene TRBV3-2); 7 bases map to TRBD1. The sequencing input was peripheral blood. Written as DNA, the CDR3 is TGTGCCAGCAGCCTGCGACAGGGCTCCTACGAGCAGTACTTC. It yields the protein CASSLRQGSYEQYF.